This is a list of T cell receptor beta chains from one sample in a study of identical twins. TCRdb recomputed calls from the 5' RACE reads with MiXCR, one row per CDR3 protein. The profile shows some 760,000 distinct CDR3 sequences, roughly 18% of them singletons. The same specimen was also included in a second study, on T cells expressing NK-cell markers.

The specimen sequenced was PBMCs. The source of these receptors is a woman younger than 35 in good health. CDR3s include the opening cysteine and the closing phenylalanine or tryptophan. A D gene is named only where the DNA matches it firmly. Clone size is not always given. Where it is, it says once, few, many or a class for expanded clones.

clone_size | j_call | d_call | v_call | cdr3_aa | cdr3_nt
. | TRBJ2-1 | TRBD2 | TRBV5-6 | CASSEAGVVNEQFF | TGTGCCAGCAGCGAAGCGGGAGTGGTCAATGAGCAGTTCTTC
few | TRBJ2-2 | . | TRBV15 | CATSRGSLTGELFF | TGTGCCACCAGCAGGGGGTCCCTAACCGGGGAGCTGTTTTTT
. | TRBJ2-3 | . | TRBV19 | CATSDAGLGTDTQYF | TGTGCCACATCCGACGCGGGGTTGGGCACAGATACGCAGTATTTT
. | TRBJ1-1 | TRBD1 | TRBV7-9 | CASSIMQGAAEAFF | TGTGCCAGCAGCATAATGCAGGGGGCCGCTGAAGCTTTCTTT
few | TRBJ2-5 | TRBD2 | TRBV5-1 | CASSTLERGGGKETQYF | TGCGCCAGCAGCACCTTGGAGCGGGGGGGCGGCAAAGAGACCCAGTACTTC
many | TRBJ2-7 | . | TRBV7-2 | CASTLGYEQYF | TGTGCCAGCACCCTAGGGTACGAGCAGTACTTC
once | TRBJ2-6 | . | TRBV5-1 | CASSLMTRTGANVLTF | TGCGCCAGCAGCCTAATGACTAGGACGGGGGCCAACGTCCTGACTTTC
. | TRBJ2-1 | . | TRBV6-1 | CASTPKVGRLSSYNEQFF | TGTGCCAGCACCCCGAAAGTGGGACGACTTAGCTCCTACAATGAGCAGTTCTTC
few | TRBJ1-6 | TRBD1 | TRBV12-3/TRBV12-4 | CASRGQGVGFSPLHF | TGTGCCAGCAGGGGACAGGGCGTTGGATTTTCACCCCTCCACTTT
. | TRBJ2-1 | . | TRBV12-3/TRBV12-4 | CASSFGSLTELNEQFF | TGTGCCAGCAGTTTCGGTAGCCTTACGGAATTGAATGAGCAGTTCTTC
. | TRBJ2-5 | . | TRBV20-1 | CSAAWSVQETQYF | TGCAGTGCCGCCTGGAGCGTACAAGAGACCCAGTACTTC
. | TRBJ2-7 | TRBD2 | TRBV5-5 | CASSWTGTSGLNEQYF | TGTGCCAGCAGCTGGACGGGGACTAGCGGGCTTAACGAGCAGTACTTC
. | TRBJ2-3 | . | TRBV4-1 | CASSPRSGTRPDTQYF | TGCGCCAGCAGCCCCAGGTCGGGGACCCGCCCAGATACGCAGTATTTT
many | TRBJ1-1 | . | TRBV10-3 | CAIRRHGTEGGFF | TGTGCCATCAGGAGACATGGGACGGAAGGCGGTTTCTTT
. | TRBJ2-2 | TRBD2 | TRBV11-2 | CASSSRSSGRAATGELFF | TGTGCCAGCAGCTCCCGAAGTAGCGGGAGGGCCGCCACCGGGGAGCTGTTTTTT
many | TRBJ1-5 | . | TRBV7-9 | CASSLAGDSNQPQHF | TGTGCCAGCAGCTTAGCTGGGGATAGCAATCAGCCCCAGCATTTT
. | TRBJ2-1 | TRBD2 | TRBV29-1 | CSVAGGPRDEQFF | TGCAGCGTTGCGGGGGGGCCGAGGGATGAGCAGTTCTTC
many | TRBJ2-7 | TRBD1 | TRBV12-3/TRBV12-4 | CASSSGQGNYEQYF | TGTGCCAGCAGTTCAGGACAGGGGAACTACGAGCAGTACTTC
few | TRBJ2-1 | TRBD2 | TRBV9 | CASSVGGGDAYNEQFF | TGTGCCAGCAGCGTAGGGGGAGGGGATGCCTACAATGAGCAGTTCTTC
once | TRBJ1-1 | . | TRBV11-2 | CASSLIVGYTEAFF | TGTGCCAGCAGCTTAATAGTAGGCTACACTGAAGCTTTCTTT
. | TRBJ1-4 | TRBD1 | TRBV5-6 | CASSPRTGFNEKLFF | TGTGCCAGCAGCCCGCGGACAGGATTTAATGAAAAACTGTTTTTT
few | TRBJ2-5 | TRBD2 | TRBV12-3/TRBV12-4 | CASRIAGGARETQYF | TGTGCCAGCAGAATAGCGGGAGGGGCGCGAGAGACCCAGTACTTC
few | TRBJ2-7 | . | TRBV12-3/TRBV12-4 | CASSPGRETYEQYF | TGTGCCAGCAGTCCAGGACGGGAAACCTACGAGCAGTACTTC
many | TRBJ1-2 | . | TRBV30 | CAWGSYTF | TGTGCCTGGGGCAGCTACACCTTC
. | TRBJ1-1 | . | TRBV7-2 | CASSLSGVTEAFF | TGTGCCAGCAGCTTATCGGGCGTCACTGAAGCTTTCTTT
many | TRBJ2-7 | . | TRBV20-1 | CSAHRSGNPYEQYF | TGCAGTGCCCACCGGAGCGGCAACCCCTACGAGCAGTACTTC
few | TRBJ2-7 | . | TRBV11-1 | CASSHGTSHHPRSYEQYF | TGTGCCAGCAGCCACGGGACCTCCCACCACCCCCGTTCCTACGAGCAGTACTTC
few | TRBJ2-3 | TRBD2 | TRBV28 | CASSLWGLYRGRDTDTQYF | TGTGCCAGCAGTTTATGGGGTCTCTATCGGGGGAGGGACACAGATACGCAGTATTTT
. | TRBJ1-6 | . | TRBV7-2 | CASRTGGNSPLHF | TGTGCCAGCCGGACGGGAGGGAATTCACCCCTCCACTTT
. | TRBJ2-1 | TRBD2 | TRBV2 | CASSGVSTGRAYNEQFF | TGTGCCAGCAGTGGAGTGAGTACGGGGAGGGCCTACAATGAGCAGTTCTTC
. | TRBJ1-4 | . | TRBV20-1 | CSGLQGASEKLFF | TGCAGCGGTTTGCAAGGGGCAAGTGAAAAACTGTTTTTT
. | TRBJ2-5 | . | TRBV3-1 | CASGPTVQETQYF | TGTGCCAGCGGGCCGACAGTCCAAGAGACCCAGTACTTC
few | TRBJ2-1 | TRBD2 | TRBV4-3 | CASSQDWAGGGNEQFF | TGCGCCAGCAGCCAAGATTGGGCGGGAGGGGGCAATGAGCAGTTCTTC
. | TRBJ1-2 | . | TRBV2 | CASSTDGTYGYTF | TGTGCCAGCAGTACGGACGGGACCTATGGCTACACCTTC
few | TRBJ2-7 | TRBD2 | TRBV6-1 | CASRRWRGTTYEQYF | TGTGCCAGCAGAAGATGGCGGGGGACCACCTACGAGCAGTACTTC
many | TRBJ2-3 | TRBD2 | TRBV4-1 | CASSAPGLAGGPLRDTQYF | TGCGCCAGCAGCGCTCCGGGACTAGCGGGAGGGCCTTTACGGGATACGCAGTATTTT
many | TRBJ2-6 | . | TRBV20-1 | CSARDSGTGNVLTF | TGCAGTGCTAGAGACTCCGGGACGGGCAACGTCCTGACTTTC
. | TRBJ2-7 | . | TRBV7-2 | CASSLGRDREQYF | TGTGCCAGCAGCTTAGGCAGGGACCGTGAGCAGTACTTC
. | TRBJ1-2 | . | TRBV5-4 | CASSLGRTQSVGYTF | TGTGCCAGCAGCTTGGGACGAACTCAGAGCGTTGGCTACACCTTC
few | TRBJ2-7 | TRBD2 | TRBV5-1 | CASSLGSRGLEVQQYF | TGCGCCAGCAGCTTGGGCTCGCGGGGACTAGAGGTGCAGCAGTACTTC
few | TRBJ2-1 | . | TRBV11-2 | CASSLALRVYNEQFF | TGTGCCAGCAGCTTAGCCCTGAGGGTGTACAATGAGCAGTTCTTC
few | TRBJ2-7 | . | TRBV12-3/TRBV12-4 | CASSSSSGQTYEQYF | TGTGCCAGCAGTTCCTCTAGCGGACAGACCTACGAGCAGTACTTC
few | TRBJ1-6 | . | TRBV29-1 | CSVLDSDNSPLHF | TGCAGCGTCTTGGACAGCGATAATTCACCCCTCCACTTT
. | TRBJ2-7 | . | TRBV27 | CASSFSHRSYEQYF | TGTGCCAGCAGTTTCAGTCATAGATCCTACGAGCAGTACTTC
many | TRBJ2-1 | . | TRBV20-1 | CSAEPRVSSYNEQFF | TGCAGTGCGGAACCCAGGGTTAGCTCCTACAATGAGCAGTTCTTC
many | TRBJ1-1 | TRBD1 | TRBV5-1 | CASSLRQGGMNTEAFF | TGCGCCAGCAGCCTACGACAGGGGGGGATGAACACTGAAGCTTTCTTT
. | TRBJ2-7 | . | TRBV7-9 | CASSFVTGDYEQYF | TGTGCCAGCAGCTTTGTGACAGGAGACTACGAGCAGTACTTC
. | TRBJ2-5 | . | TRBV9 | CASSGGDTQETQYF | TGTGCCAGCAGCGGGGGGGACACCCAAGAGACCCAGTACTTC
. | TRBJ2-3 | . | TRBV12-3/TRBV12-4 | CASTKKGSTDTQYF | TGTGCCAGCACAAAGAAGGGGTCGACAGATACGCAGTATTTT
. | TRBJ2-7 | . | TRBV6-2/TRBV6-3 | CASSYPDDEQYF | TGTGCCAGCAGTTACCCGGACGACGAGCAGTACTTC
few | TRBJ2-2 | TRBD1 | TRBV6-1 | CASKKSRDRVNGELFF | TGTGCCAGCAAAAAGTCCCGGGACAGGGTTAACGGGGAGCTGTTTTTT
. | TRBJ2-7 | TRBD2 | TRBV7-2 | CASSLLIAGVGEQYF | TGTGCCAGCAGCTTACTTATAGCGGGAGTCGGCGAGCAGTACTTC
few | TRBJ2-1 | . | TRBV20-1 | CSARDWAVGSSYNEQFF | TGCAGTGCTAGAGATTGGGCCGTGGGGAGCTCCTACAATGAGCAGTTCTTC
. | TRBJ2-3 | TRBD1 | TRBV5-1 | CASSPGQALTGTQYF | TGCGCCAGCAGCCCCGGACAGGCTCTGACGGGGACGCAGTATTTT
. | TRBJ2-5 | . | TRBV2 | CASSDREKETQYF | TGTGCCAGCAGTGATCGGGAAAAAGAGACCCAGTACTTC